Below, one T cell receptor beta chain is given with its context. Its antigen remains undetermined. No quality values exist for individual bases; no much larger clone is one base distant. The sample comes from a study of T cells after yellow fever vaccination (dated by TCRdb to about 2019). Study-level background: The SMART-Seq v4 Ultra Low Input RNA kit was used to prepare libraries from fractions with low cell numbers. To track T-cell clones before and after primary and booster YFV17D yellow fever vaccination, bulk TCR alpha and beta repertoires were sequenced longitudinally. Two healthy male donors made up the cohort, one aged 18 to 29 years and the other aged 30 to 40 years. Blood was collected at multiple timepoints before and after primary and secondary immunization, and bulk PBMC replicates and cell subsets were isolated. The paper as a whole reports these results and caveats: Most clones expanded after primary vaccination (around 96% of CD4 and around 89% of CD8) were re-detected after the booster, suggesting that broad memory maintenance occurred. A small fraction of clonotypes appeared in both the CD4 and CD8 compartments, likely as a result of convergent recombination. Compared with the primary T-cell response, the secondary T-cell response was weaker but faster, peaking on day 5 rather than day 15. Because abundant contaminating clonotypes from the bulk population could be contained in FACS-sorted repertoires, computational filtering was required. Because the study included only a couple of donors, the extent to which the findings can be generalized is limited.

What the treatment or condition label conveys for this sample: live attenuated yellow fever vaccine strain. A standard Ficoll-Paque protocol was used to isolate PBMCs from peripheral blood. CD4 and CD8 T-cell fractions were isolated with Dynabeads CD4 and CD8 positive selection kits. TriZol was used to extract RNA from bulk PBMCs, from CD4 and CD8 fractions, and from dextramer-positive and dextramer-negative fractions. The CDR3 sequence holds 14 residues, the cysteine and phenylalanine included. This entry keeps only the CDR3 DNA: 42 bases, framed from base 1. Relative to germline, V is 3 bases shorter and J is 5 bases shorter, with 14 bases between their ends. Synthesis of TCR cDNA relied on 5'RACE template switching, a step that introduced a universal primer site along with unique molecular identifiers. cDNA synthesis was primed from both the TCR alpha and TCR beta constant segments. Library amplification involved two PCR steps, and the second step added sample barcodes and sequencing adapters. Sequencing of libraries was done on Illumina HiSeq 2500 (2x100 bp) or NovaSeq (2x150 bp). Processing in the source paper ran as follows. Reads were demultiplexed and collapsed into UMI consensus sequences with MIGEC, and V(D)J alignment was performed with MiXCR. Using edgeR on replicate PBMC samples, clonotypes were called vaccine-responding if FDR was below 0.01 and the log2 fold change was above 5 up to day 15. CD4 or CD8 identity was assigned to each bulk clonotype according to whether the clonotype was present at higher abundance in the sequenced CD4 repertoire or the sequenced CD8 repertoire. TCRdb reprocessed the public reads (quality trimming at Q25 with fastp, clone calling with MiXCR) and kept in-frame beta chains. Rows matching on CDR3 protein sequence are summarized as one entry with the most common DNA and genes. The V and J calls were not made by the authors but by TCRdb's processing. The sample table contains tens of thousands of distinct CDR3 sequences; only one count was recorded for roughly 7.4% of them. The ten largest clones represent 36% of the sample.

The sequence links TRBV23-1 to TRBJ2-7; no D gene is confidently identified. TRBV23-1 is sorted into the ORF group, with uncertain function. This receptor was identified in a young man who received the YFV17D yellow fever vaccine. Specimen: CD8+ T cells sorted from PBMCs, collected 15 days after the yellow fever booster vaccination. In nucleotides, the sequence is TGCGCCAGCAGTCATCTTGGATTGGTCGACGAGCAGTACTTC. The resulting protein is CASSHLGLVDEQYF.